A single sample is the source of the 2 T cell receptor beta chains below, sequenced in a study of molecular identifiers for immune sequencing clone quantification. TCRdb re-analysed the PCR reads in MiXCR, keeping a single row per CDR3 protein. The repertoire includes some 70,000 distinct CDR3 sequences, around 18% of them detected once, and approximately 1.5% sits in the top ten. The sequencing input was naive CD8+ T cells from blood, with Jurkat cell RNA spiked in. Subset defined: FACS-sorted CD8+CD4-CCR7+CD45RA+ naive T cells. The receptors originated from a human donor in good health. Some libraries in this study had Jurkat cell RNA spiked in.

This clonotype has a handful of counts. The chain couples TRBV11-3 to TRBJ2-7; D is unclear. CDR3 length: 15 amino acids. Trimming took off 6 bases at V and 6 bases at J, with 21 bases between the two ends. Germline V gene data show CDR1 as SGHNT and CDR2 as YENEEA. CDR3 protein: CASSMREGTWGEQYF. In DNA, the CDR3 is TGTGCCAGCAGTATGCGCGAAGGAACCTGGGGCGAGCAGTACTTC. Full variable domain (outside the CDR3, taken from reference TRBV11-3 and TRBJ2-7): EAGVVQSPRYKIIEKKQPVAFWCNPISGHNTLYWYLQNLGQGPELLIRYENEEAVDDSQLPKDRFSAERLKGVDSTLKIQPAELGDSAVYLCASSMREGTWGEQYFGPGTRLTVT.

This clonotype was seen at least ten times. This chain joins TRBV19 and TRBJ1-1; the D gene is possibly TRBD1 (5 bases). Germline V gives CDR1 LNHDA, CDR2 SQIVND (reference sequence). CDR3 length: 13 amino acids. The germline V and J ends were trimmed by 5 bases and 11 bases, with 18 bases remaining between them. The CDR3 region is CASSPGTGIDAFF. In DNA form, the CDR3 reads TGTGCCAGTAGTCCCGGGACGGGAATCGATGCTTTCTTT.